This T cell receptor beta chain appears in the sequencing data of a study of shared clonotypes between healthy human individuals. Study in general: The donor pool was made up of two women and three men aged 18 to 49.

This CDR3 comprises 13 residues. Germline CDR1 and CDR2: LNHDA and SQIVND (reference sequence). After removal of 6 bases from V and 7 bases from J, the junction contained 5 bases not matched to a gene. Within Nashville, Tennessee resided all donors, each a Caucasian adult. Template amounts of around 300 ng DNA, 25,000 to 35,000 T cell genomes, were employed in unsorted PBMC replicate PCRs. Ten immunoSEQ deep assay plates were used to sequence unsorted PBMC DNA. TCRdb keeps only in-frame clones here, not all; method: immunoSEQ multiplex PCR. The sample has hundreds of thousands of clones; roughly four fifths are singletons.

Sequenced input: PBMCs. This chain joins TRBV19 and TRBJ2-7, with TRBD2 identical over 11 bases. The TCR was taken from a woman aged 40 to 55 in good health. Some clones in this sample may be carry-over from other donors' samples. CDR3 DNA: TGTGCCAGTAGCGGGACTAGCGGTAGGGAGCAGTACTTC. Its protein product is CASSGTSGREQYF. The full variable domain, completed using reference TRBV19 and TRBJ2-7, is DGGITQSPKYLFRKEGQNVTLSCEQNLNHDAMYWYRQDPGQGLRLIYYSQIVNDFQKGDIAEGYSVSREKKESFPLTVTSAQKNPTAFYLCASSGTSGREQYFGPGTRLTVT.